This TCR beta chain was sequenced during a study of blood T cell repertoires in COVID-19. About the study: The samples span acute and convalescent COVID-19 from the United States, Italy and Spain. From T cells, B-cell-depleted T cells, or PBMCs came the material, which was cDNA or gDNA.

As handled by the study authors: The assay estimated nucleated cells by amplifying reference gene primers. Profiling relied on immunoSEQ multiplex PCR, and the TCRdb table lists in-frame clones only, not all of them. From that table come the V and J calls and clone size; the DNA was used to work out D and trimming. The profile shows a few hundred thousand clones, more than 75% of them singletons. This CDR3 has 14 residues. Germline V lookup: CDR1 SEHNR, CDR2 FQNEAQ (reference sequence). Germline trimming cut 1 base from V and 2 bases from J; bases unmatched to any gene: 2. This clone has a single count.

The rearrangement uses TRBV7-9 and TRBJ2-7; 7 positions agree with TRBD2. This receptor was taken from a man aged 35-49 years who had recovered from COVID-19. Sequencing input: peripheral blood. The CDR3 here is CASSLGTSPYEQYF. CDR3 nucleotides: TGTGCCAGCAGCTTAGGGACTAGTCCCTACGAGCAGTACTTC. The whole variable domain, filled in from reference TRBV7-9 and TRBJ2-7, reads DTGVSQNPRHKITKRGQNVTFRCDPISEHNRLYWYRQTLGQGPEFLTYFQNEAQLEKSRLLSDRFSAERPKGSFSTLEIQRTEQGDSAMYLCASSLGTSPYEQYFGPGTRLTVT.